This is a list of T cell receptor beta chains from one sample in a study of blood T cell repertoires in COVID-19. Clones were sequenced by immunoSEQ multiplex PCR, and TCRdb holds only the in-frame ones, with some missing. The sample records 350,000 to 500,000 clones, nearly 90% being singletons. Sequencing was performed on PBMCs or T cells enriched from blood (not recorded which). These receptor sequences come from a woman between 18 and 29 years old who had been exposed to COVID-19. CDR3s include the opening cysteine and the closing phenylalanine or tryptophan. Each record gives: D gene, V gene, CDR3 protein. The D gene is left open where the match is weak.

d_call: .
v_call: TRBV6-5
cdr3_aa: CASRGGDEQFF

d_call: .
v_call: TRBV11-1
cdr3_aa: CASSLDQGLVNGYTF

d_call: TRBD1
v_call: TRBV25-1
cdr3_aa: CASSAGQGSPNQPQHF

d_call: .
v_call: TRBV10-1
cdr3_aa: CASSEHKNQPQHF

d_call: .
v_call: TRBV6-4
cdr3_aa: CASSDSSPDSNTEAFF

d_call: .
v_call: TRBV27
cdr3_aa: CASRTGVHTQYF

d_call: .
v_call: TRBV11-1
cdr3_aa: CASSRTGFDEQYF

d_call: .
v_call: TRBV29-1
cdr3_aa: CSVSAVDTGELFF

d_call: TRBD1
v_call: TRBV5-1
cdr3_aa: CASSSRTGGVTGELFF

d_call: .
v_call: TRBV4-3
cdr3_aa: CASSQAKSVVASGNTIYF

d_call: TRBD1
v_call: TRBV29-1
cdr3_aa: CSVSDRVTYEGYTF

d_call: TRBD1
v_call: TRBV5-1
cdr3_aa: CASSLGQGYQETQYF

d_call: .
v_call: TRBV7-3
cdr3_aa: CASSLGGAWSTEAFF

d_call: .
v_call: TRBV5-6
cdr3_aa: CASSFGGAGYTF

d_call: .
v_call: TRBV28
cdr3_aa: CASSLLRVSYEQYF

d_call: .
v_call: TRBV29-1
cdr3_aa: CSVDASGLHTDTQYF

d_call: .
v_call: TRBV6-2/TRBV6-3
cdr3_aa: CASSYGFGFRGETQYF

d_call: TRBD1
v_call: TRBV7-9
cdr3_aa: CASYRGGQGTDTQYF

d_call: .
v_call: TRBV2
cdr3_aa: CARLETDTQYF

d_call: .
v_call: TRBV4-3
cdr3_aa: CASSQDGRGRNTEAFF

d_call: TRBD1
v_call: TRBV5-1
cdr3_aa: CASSPGQGAHEQYF

d_call: TRBD1
v_call: TRBV4-1
cdr3_aa: CASSHPKGQGNSYNSPLHF

d_call: .
v_call: TRBV30
cdr3_aa: CAWSEGPQNNEQFF

d_call: .
v_call: TRBV28
cdr3_aa: CASSLGQGHFTGELFF

d_call: TRBD1
v_call: TRBV15
cdr3_aa: CATSRDRDRGYEQYF

d_call: TRBD2
v_call: TRBV7-2
cdr3_aa: CASSLRTSGGYEQYF

d_call: .
v_call: TRBV7-9
cdr3_aa: CASSLAGSYEQYF

d_call: TRBD1
v_call: TRBV19
cdr3_aa: CASSNPGTGNTGELFF

d_call: .
v_call: TRBV18
cdr3_aa: CASSPSRETQYF

d_call: .
v_call: TRBV6-5
cdr3_aa: CASSRGTTQYF

d_call: TRBD1
v_call: TRBV24-1
cdr3_aa: CATSEPGGGSRAGELFF

d_call: .
v_call: TRBV20-1
cdr3_aa: CSARKGSGYTF

d_call: TRBD2
v_call: TRBV7-6
cdr3_aa: CASSPSMAGGPLSEQYF

d_call: .
v_call: TRBV7-3
cdr3_aa: CASSLDGRESTEAFF

d_call: TRBD2
v_call: TRBV2
cdr3_aa: CASRVEREADTQYF

d_call: TRBD1
v_call: TRBV19
cdr3_aa: CASSKRTGDTIYF

d_call: .
v_call: TRBV28
cdr3_aa: CASSLAGDAKNIQYF

d_call: .
v_call: TRBV5-6
cdr3_aa: CASSPVGRENEQFF

d_call: .
v_call: TRBV7-2
cdr3_aa: CASSLPPRLGNEQYF

d_call: .
v_call: TRBV7-2
cdr3_aa: CASSLFGGGGLGSPLHF

d_call: .
v_call: TRBV13
cdr3_aa: CASSLRRVDGYTF

d_call: TRBD1
v_call: TRBV5-4
cdr3_aa: CASSTGADEKLFF

d_call: .
v_call: TRBV18
cdr3_aa: CASSPEVTAGYEQYF

d_call: TRBD1
v_call: TRBV28
cdr3_aa: CASSSPGQGYTEAFF

d_call: TRBD2
v_call: TRBV7-8
cdr3_aa: CASRTPGLAGDRITDTQYF

d_call: .
v_call: TRBV28
cdr3_aa: CASSITYEQYF

d_call: TRBD2
v_call: TRBV7-2
cdr3_aa: CASSLGLAQAYEQYF

d_call: .
v_call: TRBV18
cdr3_aa: CASSPRLYEQYF

d_call: TRBD1
v_call: TRBV19
cdr3_aa: CASRPGDRGTEAFF